Detailed here is one T cell receptor (beta chain). Its target is unknown. The sample belongs to a study of T cell responses to AZD1222 COVID-19 vaccine. The CDR3 runs to 15 residues. Germline CDR1 and CDR2: SGDLS and YYNGEE. V trimming: 0 bases; J trimming: 10 bases; junction bases outside the gene matches: 5. Sequenced by immunoSEQ multiplex PCR; TCRdb stores in-frame clones only, minus some. The sample consists of approximately 190,000 clones, almost 95% of them appearing once. General study results and limits: Most donors were white British and more were female, and clonal diversity was possibly underestimated. There were repertoire samples only from the period after the peak T cell response.

The input for sequencing was peripheral blood, taken on day 0 of AZD1222 vaccination. The clonotype comes from an adult in good health. The V and J genes are TRBV9 and TRBJ1-6, with 9 nucleotides matching TRBD1. CDR3 in amino acids: CASSVGGQGRSPLHF. In nucleotides, the CDR3 is TGTGCCAGCAGCGTAGGGGGACAGGGAAGGTCACCCCTCCACTTT. The whole variable domain, remainder taken from reference TRBV9 and TRBJ1-6, is DSGVTQTPKHLITATGQRVTLRCSPRSGDLSVYWYQQSLDQGLQFLIQYYNGEERAKGNILERFSAQQFPDLHSELNLSSLELGDSALYFCASSVGGQGRSPLHFGNGTRLTVT.